This T cell receptor beta chain was recovered during a study of T cell changes during pregnancy in multiple sclerosis. CDR1 MNHNS and CDR2 SASEGT come from the germline V gene. Trimming took 5 bases from V and 7 from J, leaving 12 bases between them. This CDR3 is 14 amino acids long. Clones were read by immunoSEQ multiplex PCR, and TCRdb kept only the in-frame ones, dropping some. The repertoire holds approximately 61,000 clones, 85% to 95% seen once, with 3.6% in the top ten. This specimen consisted of peripheral blood, obtained after pregnancy. The chain couples TRBV6-1 to TRBJ1-6; D call uncertain. This receptor was obtained from a female donor in good health, enrolled as a control in a pregnancy study. CDR3 in DNA: TGTGCCAGCAGTTTAGGAGGGCACAATTCACCCCTCCACTTT. Translated, it gives CASSLGGHNSPLHF.